This passage covers 20 T cell receptor beta chains from one sample sequenced in a study of blood T cell repertoires in COVID-19. Assay used: immunoSEQ multiplex PCR; TCRdb lists only in-frame clones, some missing. Seen here are 110,000 or so clones, around 79% observed once, and the top ten hold about 2.3%. The sample consisted of peripheral blood. Receptor source: a man aged 50 or older with acute or convalescent COVID-19.

V and J are TRBV4-1 and TRBJ2-7, with D perhaps TRBD1 (6 bases). Per germline, CDR1 MGHRA and CDR2 YSYEKL. Between the trimmed V and J ends, which lost 1 base and 1 base, there was a span of 11 bases. The length of the CDR3 is 15 residues. CDR3 protein: CASSQVGTSSYEQYF. CDR3 sequence (DNA): TGCGCCAGCAGCCAAGTGGGGACATCATCCTACGAGCAGTACTTC.

This chain uses TRBV5-5 with TRBJ2-1; no clear D gene. Germline V gene sequence: CDR1 SGHKS, CDR2 YYEKEE (reference sequence). The CDR3 spans 16 residues. The V end lost 0 bases, the J end lost 4 bases, and 14 bases lay between the germline ends. The chain's CDR3 is CASSLVSVIRYNEQFF. CDR3 DNA sequence: TGTGCCAGCAGCTTGGTTTCCGTCATACGGTACAATGAGCAGTTCTTC.

The J gene is TRBJ2-7, the V gene TRBV6-1, with 8 bases aligning to TRBD1. After removal of 2 bases from V and 0 bases from J, the junction contained 6 bases not matched to a gene. The CDR3 totals 16 residues. Per germline, CDR1 MNHNS and CDR2 SASEGT. The CDR3 protein is CASSEYGQGSSYEQYF. CDR3 DNA: TGTGCCAGCAGTGAATACGGACAGGGTAGCTCCTACGAGCAGTACTTC.

The chain couples TRBV5-8 to TRBJ2-5, with 8 bases matching TRBD2. The CDR3 runs 15 residues. V was pared by 2 bases and J by 5 bases, with 8 bases of the junction left unmatched. Germline V CDR1 and CDR2: SGHTS, YDEGEE. The CDR3 here is CASSFSGIRRETQYF. The CDR3 DNA reads as TGTGCCAGCAGCTTTAGCGGGATAAGGCGGGAGACCCAGTACTTC.

This chain connects TRBV4-1 to TRBJ2-7; 8 bases are shared with TRBD2. The germline V gene has CDR1 MGHRA and CDR2 YSYEKL. This CDR3 region has 15 residues. V was pared by 2 bases and J by 6 bases, with 9 bases of the junction left unmatched. CDR3 nucleotide sequence: TGCGCCAGCAGCCAACGAACGGGGGGGTTGATCGAGCAGTACTTC. It translates to CASSQRTGGLIEQYF.

This clone was seen a few times. The chain employs TRBV7-9 and TRBJ2-2, with 8 bases fitting TRBD2. With V trimmed by 6 bases and J by 6 bases, 12 bases remained unmatched. Germline CDR1 SEHNR, CDR2 FQNEAQ (reference sequence). This CDR3 has 16 amino acids. The DNA for the CDR3 is TGTGCCAGCAGACCTCCCGCGACTAGCGCTTCCGGGGAGCTGTTTTTT. Protein: CASRPPATSASGELFF.

The chain uses TRBV5-8 and TRBJ1-3; tentatively, D is TRBD1 (6 bases). Per the germline V gene, CDR1 is SGHTS and CDR2 is YDEGEE. Trimming cost V 2 bases and J 0 bases, with 12 bases left between them. The CDR3 sequence is 16 residues long. CDR3 amino acids: CASSFNRGASGNTIYF. The DNA for the CDR3 is TGTGCCAGCAGCTTCAACCGGGGGGCCTCTGGAAACACCATATATTTT.

The gene calls are TRBV5-1 and TRBJ1-1; D not certain. The germline V and J ends were trimmed by 0 bases and 3 bases, with 12 bases remaining between them. The CDR3 is made up of 15 amino acids. Germline CDR1 SGHRS, CDR2 YFSETQ. The CDR3 nucleotides read TGCGCCAGCAGCTTGGACAGTCCCAAGGACACTGAAGCTTTCTTT. It yields the protein CASSLDSPKDTEAFF.

This clone was counted a few times. This sample includes further DNA sequences coding for the same CDR3. This CDR3 is CASSLTGNTEAFF. In DNA, the CDR3 is TGTGCCAGCAGTTTGACGGGGAACACTGAAGCTTTCTTT. This chain links TRBV12-3 or TRBV12-4 with TRBJ1-1; the D is unclear. The CDR3 is 13 amino acids. The V end was cut by 3 bases, the J end by 1 base, with 6 bases between.

On this clone itself: Sequence at one end of the junction differs from germline and may be a read error. DNA of the CDR3: TGCTGTGCTAGTCCGGCCGGACTAGCGGGAGGGCCAGAGGATACGCAGTATTTT. Translating it yields CCASPAGLAGGPEDTQYF. The rearrangement joins TRBV20-1 to TRBJ2-3; TRBD2 agrees at 15 bases. The CDR3 has 18 residues. The germline V gene has CDR1 DFQATT and CDR2 SNEGSKA (reference sequence).

This clone was detected a few times. The CDR3 region is CASSAGPANYGYTF. The CDR3 DNA reads TGTGCCAGTAGTGCGGGACCCGCTAACTATGGCTACACCTTC. V is TRBV19 and J is TRBJ1-2, with D perhaps TRBD1 (5 bases). Germline V gives CDR1 LNHDA, CDR2 SQIVND (reference sequence). This CDR3 has 14 residues. V dropped 5 bases and J dropped 0 bases, with 10 bases sitting between them. Variable domain in full (rest from reference TRBV19 and TRBJ1-2): DGGITQSPKYLFRKEGQNVTLSCEQNLNHDAMYWYRQDPGQGLRLIYYSQIVNDFQKGDIAEGYSVSREKKESFPLTVTSAQKNPTAFYLCASSAGPANYGYTFGSGTRLTVV.

This clone turned up a few times. The V and J genes are TRBV4-1 and TRBJ1-1; D not resolved. The V gene's germline CDR1 is MGHRA and CDR2 YSYEKL. CDR3 length: 14 residues. Deletions cut 4 bases from V and 4 bases from J, with 13 bases between. The chain's CDR3 is CASSRTPRGTEAFF. The DNA of the CDR3 is TGCGCCAGCAGCCGGACGCCCCGGGGCACTGAAGCTTTCTTT.

This chain connects TRBV9 to TRBJ2-7; 7 bases are a match to TRBD1. V shed 3 bases, J shed 5 bases, and the junction held 8 bases outside the gene matches. Per the germline V gene, CDR1 is SGDLS and CDR2 is YYNGEE. The CDR3 has 14 residues. The CDR3 is CASSAPGTANEQYF. CDR3 coding DNA: TGTGCCAGCAGCGCCCCCGGGACAGCGAACGAGCAGTACTTC. The entire variable domain, with the rest obtained from reference TRBV9 and TRBJ2-7, is as follows: DSGVTQTPKHLITATGQRVTLRCSPRSGDLSVYWYQQSLDQGLQFLIQYYNGEERAKGNILERFSAQQFPDLHSELNLSSLELGDSALYFCASSAPGTANEQYFGPGTRLTVT.

This chain links TRBV19 with TRBJ2-7; 7 nucleotides agree with TRBD1. This CDR3 has 17 residues. The V and J ends lost 0 bases and 0 bases, in that order; junction bases with no gene match: 8. The germline gives CDR1 LNHDA, CDR2 SQIVND (reference sequence). CDR3 protein: CASSIDPAGGYSYEQYF. In nucleotides, the CDR3 is TGTGCCAGTAGTATAGATCCGGCAGGGGGATACTCCTACGAGCAGTACTTC.

The V call is TRBV5-4, the J call TRBJ1-2; 9 bases are a match to TRBD1. The junction had 6 bases not matched to a gene; V was cut back by 2 bases and J by 7 bases. Germline V gives CDR1 SGHNT, CDR2 YYREEE (reference sequence). This CDR3 spans 14 amino acids. CDR3 sequence (DNA): TGTGCCAGCAGCTTACTACAGGGGGCCGGTGGCTACACCTTC. Translation: CASSLLQGAGGYTF.

The chain is built from TRBV6-1 and TRBJ1-6; 8 nucleotides line up with TRBD1. The CDR3 length is 14 residues. Per the germline V gene, CDR1 is MNHNS and CDR2 is SASEGT. Trimming took 3 bases from V and 11 from J; bases not matched to a gene: 6. CDR3 DNA: TGTGCCAGCAGTGAGGTCAGGGGGCAGGCACCCCTCCACTTT. Amino acids: CASSEVRGQAPLHF.

CDR3: CASSDPSVGGRETQYF. CDR3 in DNA: TGTGCCAGCAGTGACCCCTCTGTAGGGGGACGAGAGACCCAGTACTTC. The rearrangement uses TRBV2 and TRBJ2-5; D possibly corresponds to TRBD1 (6 bases). The germline gives CDR1 SNHLY, CDR2 FYNNEI. Trimming cost V 3 bases and J 4 bases, with 18 bases left between them. CDR3 length: 16 amino acids.

This chain joins TRBV4-2 and TRBJ2-1, with 8 bases that match TRBD2. Germline V lookup: CDR1 LGHNA, CDR2 YNFKEQ. The CDR3 runs 16 residues. J was trimmed by 8 bases and V by 0 bases; bases with no gene match: 9. Here the CDR3 reads CASSQEDRGRSDEQFF. The DNA of the CDR3 is TGTGCCAGCAGCCAAGAAGACCGCGGGAGGTCGGATGAGCAGTTCTTC.

The rearrangement uses TRBV2 and TRBJ2-7; 9 nucleotides match TRBD2. The CDR3 contains 19 residues. The germline V gene has CDR1 SNHLY and CDR2 FYNNEI. V trimming: 4 bases; J trimming: 2 bases; junction bases outside the gene matches: 18. In DNA form, the CDR3 reads TGTGCCAGCAGTGTTCCGGGGGGCGCCGGCGGGAGGGAAACCTACGAGCAGTACTTC. It codes for CASSVPGGAGGRETYEQYF.

CDR3 DNA: TGTGCCACCAGTTACACAGATACGCAGTATTTT. Translating it yields CATSYTDTQYF. The rearrangement joins TRBV24-1 to TRBJ2-3; D call uncertain. CDR1 and CDR2 (germline): KGHDR, SFDVKD. There are 11 residues in the CDR3. With 6 bases removed from V and 2 bases from J, the gap between germline ends came to 2 bases.